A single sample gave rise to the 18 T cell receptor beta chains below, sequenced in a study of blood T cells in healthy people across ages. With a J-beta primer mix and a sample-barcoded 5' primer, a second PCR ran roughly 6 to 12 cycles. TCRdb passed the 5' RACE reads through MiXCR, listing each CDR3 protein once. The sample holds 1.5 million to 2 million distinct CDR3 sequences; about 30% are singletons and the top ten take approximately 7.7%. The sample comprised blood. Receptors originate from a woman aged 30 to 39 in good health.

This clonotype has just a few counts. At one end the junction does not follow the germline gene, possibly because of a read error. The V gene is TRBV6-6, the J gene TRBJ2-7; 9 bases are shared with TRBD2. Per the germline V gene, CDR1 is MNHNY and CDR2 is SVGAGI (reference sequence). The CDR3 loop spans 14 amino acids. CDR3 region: CASSPAGGSNEQYF. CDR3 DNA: TGTGCCAGTTCTCCAGCGGGGGGCTCCAACGAGCAGTACTTC.

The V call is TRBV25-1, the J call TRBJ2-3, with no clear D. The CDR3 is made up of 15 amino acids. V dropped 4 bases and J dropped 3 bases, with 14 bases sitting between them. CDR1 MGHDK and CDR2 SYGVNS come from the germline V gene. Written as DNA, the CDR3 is TGTGCCAGCAGTGGGTCCGCGGCAGGAACAGATACGCAGTATTTT. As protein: CASSGSAAGTDTQYF.

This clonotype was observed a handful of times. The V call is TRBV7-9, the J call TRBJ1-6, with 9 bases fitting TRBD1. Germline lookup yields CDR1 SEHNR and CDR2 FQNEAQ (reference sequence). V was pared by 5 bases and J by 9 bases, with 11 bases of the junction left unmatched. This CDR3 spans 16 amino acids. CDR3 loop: CASSGRTGDGRSPLHF. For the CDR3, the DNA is TGTGCCAGCAGCGGTCGGACAGGGGATGGGCGTTCACCCCTCCACTTT.

The DNA for the CDR3 is TGTGCCAGCAGCTTAAGCGGACTATATGGTTCACCCCTCCACTTT. This sequence encodes CASSLSGLYGSPLHF. The chain carries TRBV7-9 and TRBJ1-6; no definite D call. The CDR3 sequence is 15 residues long. The V and J ends lost 2 bases and 9 bases respectively, with 14 bases between them. The V gene's germline CDR1 is SEHNR and CDR2 FQNEAQ (reference sequence).

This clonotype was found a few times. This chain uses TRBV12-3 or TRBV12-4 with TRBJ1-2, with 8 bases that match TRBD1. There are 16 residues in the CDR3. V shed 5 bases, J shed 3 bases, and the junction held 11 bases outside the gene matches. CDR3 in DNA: TGTGCCAGCAGTCCCACAGGGGGTGAGGGAGACTATGGCTACACCTTC. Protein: CASSPTGGEGDYGYTF.

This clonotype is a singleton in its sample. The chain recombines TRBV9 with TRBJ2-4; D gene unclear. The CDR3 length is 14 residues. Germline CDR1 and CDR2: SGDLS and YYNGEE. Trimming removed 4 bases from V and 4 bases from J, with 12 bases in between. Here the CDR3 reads CASSPPDGKNIQYF. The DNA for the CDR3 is TGTGCCAGCAGCCCCCCGGATGGAAAAAACATTCAGTACTTC.

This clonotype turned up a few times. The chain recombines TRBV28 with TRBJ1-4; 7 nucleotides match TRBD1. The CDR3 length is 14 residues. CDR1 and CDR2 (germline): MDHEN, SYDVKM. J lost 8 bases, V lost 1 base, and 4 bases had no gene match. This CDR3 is CASSLYNRGEKLFF. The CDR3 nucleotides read TGTGCCAGCAGTTTATACAACAGGGGCGAAAAACTGTTTTTT.

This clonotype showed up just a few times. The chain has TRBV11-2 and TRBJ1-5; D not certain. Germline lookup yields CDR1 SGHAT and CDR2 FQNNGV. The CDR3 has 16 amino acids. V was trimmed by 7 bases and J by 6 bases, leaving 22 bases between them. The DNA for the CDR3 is TGTGCCAGCACCATATCGTCGGACCGGATTATTCAGCCCCAGCATTTT. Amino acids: CASTISSDRIIQPQHF. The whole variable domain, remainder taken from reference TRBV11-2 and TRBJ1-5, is EAGVAQSPRYKIIEKRQSVAFWCNPISGHATLYWYQQILGQGPKLLIQFQNNGVVDDSQLPKDRFSAERLKGVDSTLKIQPAKLEDSAVYLCASTISSDRIIQPQHFGDGTRLSIL.

In DNA, the CDR3 is TGTGCCAGCAGCCAAGCGAGGGGTGGCTACACCTTC. This sequence encodes CASSQARGGYTF. V is TRBV3-1 and J is TRBJ1-2, with a possible D match to TRBD1 (5 bases). The CDR3 has 12 residues. Per germline, CDR1 LGHDT and CDR2 YNNKEL (reference sequence). Trimming cost V 1 base and J 7 bases, with 7 bases left between them.

The CDR3 loop is CASSKRGTPGGRGYGYTF. The CDR3 region has the DNA TGTGCCAGCAGCAAACGGGGGACACCAGGGGGCAGGGGCTATGGCTACACCTTC. The rearrangement joins TRBV21-1 to TRBJ1-2; the table's D call TRBD1 went unverified against the DNA. TRBV21-1 is a pseudogene. The CDR3 extends over 18 amino acids.

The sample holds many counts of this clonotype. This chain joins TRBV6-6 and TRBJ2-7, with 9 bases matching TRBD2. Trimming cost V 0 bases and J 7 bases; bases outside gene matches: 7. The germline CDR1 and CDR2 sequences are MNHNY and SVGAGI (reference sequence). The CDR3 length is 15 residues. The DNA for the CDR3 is TGTGCCAGCAGTTACTCGGAGCGGGGGGTTTATGAGCAGTACTTC. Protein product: CASSYSERGVYEQYF.

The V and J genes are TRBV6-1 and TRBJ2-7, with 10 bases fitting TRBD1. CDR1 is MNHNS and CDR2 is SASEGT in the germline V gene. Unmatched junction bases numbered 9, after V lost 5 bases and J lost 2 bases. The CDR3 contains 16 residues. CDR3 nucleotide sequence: TGTGCCAGCAGTAACCTCCCGGGACAGGGGACCTACGAGCAGTACTTC. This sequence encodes CASSNLPGQGTYEQYF.

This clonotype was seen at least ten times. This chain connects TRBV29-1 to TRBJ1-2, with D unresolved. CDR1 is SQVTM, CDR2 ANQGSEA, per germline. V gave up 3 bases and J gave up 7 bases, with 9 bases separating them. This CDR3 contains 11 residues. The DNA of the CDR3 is TGCAGCGTTGATGGGAGTGGTGGCTACACCTTC. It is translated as CSVDGSGGYTF.

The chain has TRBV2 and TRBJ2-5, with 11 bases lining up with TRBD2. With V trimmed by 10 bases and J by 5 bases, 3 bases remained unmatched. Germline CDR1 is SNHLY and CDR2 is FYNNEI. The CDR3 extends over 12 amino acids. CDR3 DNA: TGTGCCACCCGACTAGCGGGGGAGACCCAGTACTTC. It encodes CATRLAGETQYF.

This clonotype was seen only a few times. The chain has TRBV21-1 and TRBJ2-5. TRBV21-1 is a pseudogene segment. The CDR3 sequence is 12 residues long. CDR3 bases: TGTGCCAGCAGGCTAACACAAGAGACCCAGTACTTC. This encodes CASRLTQETQYF.

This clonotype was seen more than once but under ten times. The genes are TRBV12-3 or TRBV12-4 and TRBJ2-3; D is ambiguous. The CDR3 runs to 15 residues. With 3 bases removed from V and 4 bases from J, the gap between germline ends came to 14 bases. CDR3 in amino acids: CASSFRSPDSDTQYF. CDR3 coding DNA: TGTGCCAGCAGTTTTAGGTCTCCAGACTCAGATACGCAGTATTTT.

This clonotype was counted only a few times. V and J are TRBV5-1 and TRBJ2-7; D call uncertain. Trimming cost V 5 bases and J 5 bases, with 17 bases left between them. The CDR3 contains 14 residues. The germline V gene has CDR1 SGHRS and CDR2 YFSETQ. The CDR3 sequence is CASSYGRNPDEQYF. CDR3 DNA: TGCGCCAGCAGTTATGGACGTAACCCCGACGAGCAGTACTTC.

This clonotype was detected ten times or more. CDR3 DNA sequence: TGCGCCAGCAGCTTGGTTGGGACACCCTACGAGCAGTACTTC. Protein: CASSLVGTPYEQYF. The genes are TRBV5-1 and TRBJ2-7, with D tentatively TRBD1 (6 bases). V lost 0 bases and J lost 2, with 9 bases in between. Looked up from germline, CDR1 is SGHRS and CDR2 is YFSETQ. The CDR3 extends over 14 amino acids.